These 9 T cell receptor beta chains were sequenced from one sample in a study of T cell responses to AZD1222 COVID-19 vaccine. Assay: immunoSEQ multiplex PCR; the TCRdb copy retains only in-frame clones and omits some. The sample gives around 100,000 clones, around 91% of which show up once; 4.5% to 5.5% is in the top ten. The starting material was peripheral blood, obtained on day 0 of AZD1222 vaccination. The receptors were sampled from an adult in good health.

This clone was detected once. The V gene is TRBV6-1, the J gene TRBJ1-2, with D unclear. The CDR3 runs 17 residues. Germline V CDR1 and CDR2: MNHNS, SASEGT. V was clipped by 0 bases and J by 4 bases, with 18 bases between them. The CDR3 nucleotides read TGTGCCAGCAGTGAAGCGTGGAGGGTGACTACCCCCTATGGCTACACCTTC. Translated, it gives CASSEAWRVTTPYGYTF.

The chain employs TRBV28 and TRBJ1-6; 7 bases map to TRBD1. The V gene's germline CDR1 is MDHEN and CDR2 SYDVKM. The CDR3 has 15 residues. J gave up 8 bases and V 2 bases, and 6 bases lay outside the gene matches. The CDR3 DNA sequence: TGTGCCAGCAGTTTAAGGGGGCGGTCGGATTCACCCCTCCACTTT. This encodes CASSLRGRSDSPLHF.

This CDR3 reads CASTIGPANTEAFF. CDR3 nucleotides: TGTGCCAGTACCATTGGACCGGCGAACACTGAAGCTTTCTTT. This chain joins TRBV19 and TRBJ1-1; D is unclear. The CDR3 sequence is 14 residues long. Germline values: CDR1 LNHDA, CDR2 SQIVND (reference sequence). Trimming shortened V by 7 bases and J by 1 base, and 13 bases separated the two germline ends.

The rearrangement joins TRBV28 to TRBJ1-2; 7 nucleotides agree with TRBD1. Germline CDR1 reads MDHEN; CDR2 reads SYDVKM. This CDR3 comprises 13 residues. The J segment lost 8 bases and the V segment lost 6 bases, leaving 9 bases of the junction unmatched. The chain's CDR3 is CASSRGQEGGYTF. In DNA form, the CDR3 reads TGTGCCAGCAGCCGCGGACAGGAAGGGGGCTACACCTTC.

The chain combines TRBV2 with TRBJ2-2; tentatively, D is TRBD1 (5 bases). V lost 7 bases and J lost 1, with 7 bases in between. CDR1 SNHLY and CDR2 FYNNEI come from the germline V gene. This CDR3 is built from 13 residues. This CDR3 reads CASTQGNTGELFF. CDR3 DNA: TGTGCCAGCACCCAGGGGAACACCGGGGAGCTGTTTTTT.

CDR3 sequence: CAWAPGASGWTQYF. For the CDR3, the DNA is TGTGCCTGGGCCCCCGGGGCGTCGGGATGGACCCAGTACTTC. This rearrangement joins TRBV30 to TRBJ2-5; D possibly uses TRBD1 or TRBD2 (5 bases each). The CDR3 runs to 14 residues. Germline CDR1 is GTSNPN and CDR2 is SVGIG (reference sequence). Trimming took 5 bases from V and 7 from J, leaving 20 bases between them.

V is TRBV7-7 and J is TRBJ2-7; 7 bases line up with TRBD1. Per the germline V gene, CDR1 is SSHAT and CDR2 is FNYEAQ (reference sequence). V lost 5 bases to trimming and J lost 6 bases; unmatched junction nucleotides: 7. The CDR3 sequence is 13 residues long. The CDR3, as DNA: TGTGCCAGCAGCGCCTCACAGGGGCGCGAGCAGTACTTC. This encodes CASSASQGREQYF.

The rearrangement uses TRBV2 and TRBJ1-4, with a weak D call TRBD1 (5 bases). CDR3 length: 14 amino acids. CDR1 is SNHLY and CDR2 is FYNNEI in the germline V gene. V was clipped by 8 bases and J by 8 bases, with 18 bases between them. CDR3 in DNA: TGTGCCAGCCAAGACAGTGGGTGGAAAGAAAAACTGTTTTTT. It translates to CASQDSGWKEKLFF.

The V and J genes are TRBV12-5 and TRBJ2-1, with 7 bases that match TRBD2. With 5 bases clipped from V and 9 bases from J, the junction kept 16 bases outside the gene matches. There are 16 residues in the CDR3. Germline loops: CDR1 LGHNT, CDR2 FRNRAP. DNA of the CDR3: TGTGCTAGTGGTAGCCCGAGCGGGGCCTTACAAGGTGAGCAGTTCTTC. As protein: CASGSPSGALQGEQFF.